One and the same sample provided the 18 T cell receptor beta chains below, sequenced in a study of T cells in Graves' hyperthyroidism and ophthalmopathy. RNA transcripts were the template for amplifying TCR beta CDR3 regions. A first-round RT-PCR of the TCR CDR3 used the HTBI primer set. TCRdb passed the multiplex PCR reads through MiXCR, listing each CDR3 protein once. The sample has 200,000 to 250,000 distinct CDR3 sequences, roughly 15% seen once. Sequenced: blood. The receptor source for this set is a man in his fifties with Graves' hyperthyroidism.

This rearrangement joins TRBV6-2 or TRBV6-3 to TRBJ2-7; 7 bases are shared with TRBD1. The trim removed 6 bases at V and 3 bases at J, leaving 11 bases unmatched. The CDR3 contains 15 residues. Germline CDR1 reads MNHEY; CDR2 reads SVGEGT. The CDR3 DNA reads TGTGCCAGCAGGGGATTCCAGGACAGGCACTACGAGCAGTACTTC. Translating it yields CASRGFQDRHYEQYF.

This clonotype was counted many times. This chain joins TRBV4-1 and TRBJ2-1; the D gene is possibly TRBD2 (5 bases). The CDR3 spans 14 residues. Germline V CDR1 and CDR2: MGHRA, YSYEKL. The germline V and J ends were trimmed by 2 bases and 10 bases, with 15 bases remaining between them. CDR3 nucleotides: TGCGCCAGCAGCCAACCGGGCCGACGGGAAGAGCAGTTCTTC. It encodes CASSQPGRREEQFF.

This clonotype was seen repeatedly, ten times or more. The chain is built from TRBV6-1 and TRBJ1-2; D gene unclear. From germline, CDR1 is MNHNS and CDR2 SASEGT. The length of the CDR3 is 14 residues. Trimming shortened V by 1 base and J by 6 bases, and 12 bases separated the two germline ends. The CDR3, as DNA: TGTGCCAGCAGTGAAGGGGTTCTGGGCAATGGCTACACCTTC. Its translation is CASSEGVLGNGYTF.

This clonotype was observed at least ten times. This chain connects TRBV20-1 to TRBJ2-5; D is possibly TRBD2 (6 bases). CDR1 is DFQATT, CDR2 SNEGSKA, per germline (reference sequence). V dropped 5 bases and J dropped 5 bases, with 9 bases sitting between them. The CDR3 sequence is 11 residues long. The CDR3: CSAWTIETQYF. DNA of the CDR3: TGCAGTGCTTGGACTATTGAGACCCAGTACTTC.

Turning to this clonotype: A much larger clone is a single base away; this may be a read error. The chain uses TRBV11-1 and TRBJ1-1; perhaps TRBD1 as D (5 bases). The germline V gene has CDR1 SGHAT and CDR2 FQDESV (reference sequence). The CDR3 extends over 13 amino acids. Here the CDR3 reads CASSRYAGTETFF. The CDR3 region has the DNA TGTGCCAGCAGCCGATACGCGGGGACTGAAACTTTCTTT.

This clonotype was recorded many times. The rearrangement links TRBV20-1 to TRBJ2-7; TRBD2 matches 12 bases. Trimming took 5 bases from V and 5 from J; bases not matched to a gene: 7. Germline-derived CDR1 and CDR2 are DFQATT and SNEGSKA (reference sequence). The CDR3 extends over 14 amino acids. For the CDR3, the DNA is TGCAGTGCTCGACTAGCGGGAGTAACCCACGAGCAGTACTTC. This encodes CSARLAGVTHEQYF.

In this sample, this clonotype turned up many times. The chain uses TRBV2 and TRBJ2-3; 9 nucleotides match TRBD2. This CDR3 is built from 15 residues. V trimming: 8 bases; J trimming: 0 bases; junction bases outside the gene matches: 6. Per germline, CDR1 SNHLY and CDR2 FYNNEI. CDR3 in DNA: TGTGCCAGCCTCCGGACTAGCGCTAGCACAGATACGCAGTATTTT. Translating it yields CASLRTSASTDTQYF.

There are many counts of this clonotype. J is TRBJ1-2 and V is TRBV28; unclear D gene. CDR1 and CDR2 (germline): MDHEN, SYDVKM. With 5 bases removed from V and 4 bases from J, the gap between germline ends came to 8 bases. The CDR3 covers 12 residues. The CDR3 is CASSARGYGYTF. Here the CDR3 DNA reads TGTGCCAGCAGTGCACGCGGCTATGGCTACACCTTC.

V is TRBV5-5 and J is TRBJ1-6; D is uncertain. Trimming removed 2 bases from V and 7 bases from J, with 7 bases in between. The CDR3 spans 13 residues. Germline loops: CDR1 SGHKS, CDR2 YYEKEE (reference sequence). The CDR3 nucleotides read TGTGCCAGCAGCTTACCGGGAAATTCACCCCTCCACTTT. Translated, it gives CASSLPGNSPLHF. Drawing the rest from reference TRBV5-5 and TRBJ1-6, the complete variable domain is DAGVTQSPTHLIKTRGQQVTLRCSPISGHKSVSWYQQVLGQGPQFIFQYYEKEERGRGNFPDRFSARQFPNYSSELNVNALLLGDSALYLCASSLPGNSPLHFGNGTRLTVT.

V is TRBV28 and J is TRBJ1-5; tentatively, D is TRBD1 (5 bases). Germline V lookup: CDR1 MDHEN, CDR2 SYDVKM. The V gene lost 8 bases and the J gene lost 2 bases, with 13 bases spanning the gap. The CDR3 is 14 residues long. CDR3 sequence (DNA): TGTGCCAGCGGCCGGGGGATAGGCAATCAGCCCCAGCATTTT. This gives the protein CASGRGIGNQPQHF. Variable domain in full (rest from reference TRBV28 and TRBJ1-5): DVKVTQSSRYLVKRTGEKVFLECVQDMDHENMFWYRQDPGLGLRLIYFSYDVKMKEKGDIPEGYSVSREKKERFSLILESASTNQTSMYLCASGRGIGNQPQHFGDGTRLSIL.

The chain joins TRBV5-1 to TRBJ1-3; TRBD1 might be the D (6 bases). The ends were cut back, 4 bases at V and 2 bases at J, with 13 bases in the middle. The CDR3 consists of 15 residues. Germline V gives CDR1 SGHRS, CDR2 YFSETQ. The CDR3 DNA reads TGCGCCAGCAGCCCGGGACAAGCGGCTGGAAACACCATATATTTT. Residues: CASSPGQAAGNTIYF.

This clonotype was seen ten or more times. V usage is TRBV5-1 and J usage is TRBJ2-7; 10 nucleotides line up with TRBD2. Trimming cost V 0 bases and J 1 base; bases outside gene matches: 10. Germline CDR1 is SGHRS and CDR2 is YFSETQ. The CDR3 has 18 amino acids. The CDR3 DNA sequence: TGCGCCAGCAGCTTGGGTGTGATGGTAGCGGGAGGATCCTACGAGCAGTACTTC. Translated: CASSLGVMVAGGSYEQYF. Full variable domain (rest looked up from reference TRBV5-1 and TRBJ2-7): KAGVTQTPRYLIKTRGQQVTLSCSPISGHRSVSWYQQTPGQGLQFLFEYFSETQRNKGNFPGRFSGRQFSNSRSEMNVSTLELGDSALYLCASSLGVMVAGGSYEQYFGPGTRLTVT.

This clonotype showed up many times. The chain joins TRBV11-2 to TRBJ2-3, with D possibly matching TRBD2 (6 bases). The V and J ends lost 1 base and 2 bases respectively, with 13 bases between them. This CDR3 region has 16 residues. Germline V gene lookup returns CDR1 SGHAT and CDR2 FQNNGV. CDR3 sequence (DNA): TGTGCCAGCAGCTTAGGAAGAGGCGGGAACACAGATACGCAGTATTTT. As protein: CASSLGRGGNTDTQYF.

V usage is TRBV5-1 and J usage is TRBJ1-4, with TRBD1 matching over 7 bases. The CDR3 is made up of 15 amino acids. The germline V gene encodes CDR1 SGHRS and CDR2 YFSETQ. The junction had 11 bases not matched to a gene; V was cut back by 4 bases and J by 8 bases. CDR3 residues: CASSPGQANREKLFF. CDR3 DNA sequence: TGCGCCAGCAGCCCTGGACAGGCCAATCGGGAAAAACTGTTTTTT.

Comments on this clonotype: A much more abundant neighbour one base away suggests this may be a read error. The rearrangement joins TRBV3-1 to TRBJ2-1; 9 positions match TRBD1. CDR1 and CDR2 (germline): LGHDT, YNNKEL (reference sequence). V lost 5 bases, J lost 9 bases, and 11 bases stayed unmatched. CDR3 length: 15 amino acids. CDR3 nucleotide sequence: TGTGCCAGCAGCTATCCCGGGGACAGGGCCGTTGAGCAGTTCTTC. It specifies CASSYPGDRAVEQFF.

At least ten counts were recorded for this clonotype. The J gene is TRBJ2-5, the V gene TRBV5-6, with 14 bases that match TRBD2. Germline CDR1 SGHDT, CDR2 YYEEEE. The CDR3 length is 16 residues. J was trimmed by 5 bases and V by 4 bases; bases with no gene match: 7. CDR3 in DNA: TGTGCCAGCAGCACAGGACTAGCGGGAGGTAGTGAGACCCAGTACTTC. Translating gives CASSTGLAGGSETQYF.

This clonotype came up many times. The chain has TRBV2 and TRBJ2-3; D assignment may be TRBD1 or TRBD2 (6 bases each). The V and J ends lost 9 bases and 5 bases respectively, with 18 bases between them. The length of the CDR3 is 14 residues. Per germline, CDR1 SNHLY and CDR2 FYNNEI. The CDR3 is CASKGGGVVDTQYF. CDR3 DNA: TGTGCCAGTAAGGGGGGCGGTGTGGTAGATACGCAGTATTTT.

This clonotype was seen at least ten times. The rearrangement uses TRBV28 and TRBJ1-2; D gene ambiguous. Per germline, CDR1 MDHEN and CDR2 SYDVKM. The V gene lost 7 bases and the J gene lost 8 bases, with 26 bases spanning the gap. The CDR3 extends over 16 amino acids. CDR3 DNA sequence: TGTGCCAGCAATATCCCAGGTGCGACGGGAATCGGGGGCTACACCTTC. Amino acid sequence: CASNIPGATGIGGYTF.